The clone carrying this TCR beta chain was seen only once. What it binds is not known. Using immunoSEQ multiplex PCR, the repertoire was profiled, and TCRdb retains in-frame clones only, with some absent. The profile shows 70,000 or so clones, more than 85% of them singletons. The sample belongs to a study of OX40 agonist ivuxolimab in advanced cancers. Study-level findings and limits: Among the lowest levels of clonal expansion were found in partial responders at 0.1-3.0 mg/kg.

The CDR3 sequence is 17 residues long. Unmatched junction bases numbered 9, after V lost 4 bases and J lost 1 base. Per germline, CDR1 SGDLS and CDR2 YYNGEE. The sample here was CD4+ or CD8+ T cells sorted from blood, taken in a trial of the OX40 agonist ivuxolimab. The chain combines TRBV9 with TRBJ2-2; 8 bases fit TRBD1. This receptor was identified in an adult with an advanced solid tumor such as melanoma, head and neck, liver or kidney cancer. The CDR3 region has the DNA TGTGCCAGCAGCAACCCTAAACAGGGGGTGAACACCGGGGAGCTGTTTTTT. Protein: CASSNPKQGVNTGELFF.